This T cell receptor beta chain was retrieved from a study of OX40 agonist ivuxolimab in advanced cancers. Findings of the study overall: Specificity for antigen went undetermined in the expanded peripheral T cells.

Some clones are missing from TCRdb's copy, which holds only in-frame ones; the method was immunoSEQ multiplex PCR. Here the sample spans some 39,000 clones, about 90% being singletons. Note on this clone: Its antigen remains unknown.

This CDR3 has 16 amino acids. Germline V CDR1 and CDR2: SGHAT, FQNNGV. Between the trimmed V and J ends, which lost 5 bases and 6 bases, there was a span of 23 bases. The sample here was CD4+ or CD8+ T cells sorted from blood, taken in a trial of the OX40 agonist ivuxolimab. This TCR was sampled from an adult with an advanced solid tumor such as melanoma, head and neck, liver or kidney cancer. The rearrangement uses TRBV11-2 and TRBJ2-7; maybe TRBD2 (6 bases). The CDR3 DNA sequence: TGTGCCAGCAGCGGGTTCGGTACGGGAGTTCGGGGCGAGCAGTACTTC. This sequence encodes CASSGFGTGVRGEQYF.